This TCR beta chain was found in a study of early stage breast cancer tumors. The overall study: Most invasive tumors, about 75% of the 16, were ER+/PR+/HER2-.

Broader study findings: In most of the 16 patients, blood comparison separated tumor from normal breast. Chain pairing and CD4, CD8 or FOXP3 expression were not captured.

In the case of this clone: The antigen is unknown.

V was clipped by 3 bases and J by 7 bases, with 15 bases between them. Per the germline V gene, CDR1 is SGHTA and CDR2 is FQGTGA. CDR3 length: 15 amino acids. Each sample had two DNA replicates, 0.5 ug blood or about 1.5 ug tissue. Assay: immunoSEQ multiplex PCR; the TCRdb copy retains only in-frame clones and omits some. The table records under 45,000 clones, around 70% of them present only once. The sequenced sample consisted of blood. This chain uses TRBV7-3 with TRBJ2-2, with D maybe TRBD1 (6 bases). The TCR sequence derives from a person aged 50-59 years with breast cancer. CDR3 coding DNA: TGTGCCAGCAGCTTGATGGGAGCCAGGGGCGGGGAGCTGTTTTTT. Translating it yields CASSLMGARGGELFF.